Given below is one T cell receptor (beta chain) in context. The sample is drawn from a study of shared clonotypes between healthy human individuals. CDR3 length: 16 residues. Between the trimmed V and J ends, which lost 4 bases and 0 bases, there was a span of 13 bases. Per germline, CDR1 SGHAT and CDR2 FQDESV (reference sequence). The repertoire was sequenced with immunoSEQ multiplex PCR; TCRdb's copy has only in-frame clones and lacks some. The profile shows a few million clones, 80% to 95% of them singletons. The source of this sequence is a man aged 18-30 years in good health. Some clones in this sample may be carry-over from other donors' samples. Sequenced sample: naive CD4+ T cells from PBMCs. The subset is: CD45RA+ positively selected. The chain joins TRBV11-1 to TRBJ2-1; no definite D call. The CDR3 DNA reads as TGTGCCAGCAGCTCAGAATACAGTACCTCCTACAATGAGCAGTTCTTC. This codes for CASSSEYSTSYNEQFF.